This TCR beta chain was recorded in a study of response to subunit inactivated influenza vaccine. This clonotype was found a few times. The length of the CDR3 is 13 residues. Germline V lookup: CDR1 DFQATT, CDR2 SNEGSKA (reference sequence). V was shortened by 3 bases and J by 4 bases, with 13 bases between the two germline ends. TCRdb reprocessed the RT-PCR reads via MiXCR and lists one record per CDR3 protein. In the table there are hundreds of thousands of distinct CDR3 sequences, 20% to 25% of which are singletons. This sequence was found in a man between 50 and 75 years old who received an inactivated influenza vaccine. This specimen consisted of PBMCs from blood, obtained approximately 22 months after vaccination. V gene TRBV20-1 combines with J gene TRBJ2-7; no clear D. In DNA form, the CDR3 reads TGCAGTGCTAGGCCCTCCTCCTCGTACGAGCAGTACTTC. The encoded protein is CSARPSSSYEQYF.